This TCR beta chain comes out of a study of blood T cell dynamics during melanoma immunotherapy. Notes on the study in general: Unlike progressors, later disease-control patients had W3 repertoires gaining clonality or diversity.

Time point: pre-treatment baseline. Remarks on this clone: Antigen: not known.

The CDR3 consists of 15 residues. The germline V gene encodes CDR1 SGHRS and CDR2 YFSETQ. With 4 bases clipped from V and 1 base from J, the junction kept 4 bases outside the gene matches. Profiled with immunoSEQ multiplex PCR; TCRdb holds only in-frame clones, not every one. There are about 17,000 clones in the sample; 65% to 90% occur only once, and about 8.1% lies in the top ten. The sequencing used blood, collected from a patient treated with checkpoint blockade. The receptor's source is a human donor with melanoma. The J gene is TRBJ2-1, the V gene TRBV5-1, with TRBD1 matching over 8 bases. DNA for the CDR3: TGCGCCAGCAGCGGACGACAGGGGTCCTACAATGAGCAGTTCTTC. Translated, it gives CASSGRQGSYNEQFF.